This T cell receptor beta chain appears in the sequencing data of a study of T cell changes during pregnancy in multiple sclerosis. V shed 5 bases, J shed 2 bases, and the junction held 2 bases outside the gene matches. Looked up from germline, CDR1 is LNHDA and CDR2 is SQIVND (reference sequence). This CDR3 is 14 amino acids long. The repertoire was sequenced with immunoSEQ multiplex PCR; TCRdb's copy has only in-frame clones and lacks some. There are around 25,000 clones in the sample; 70% to 90% occur only once, and 8% lies in the top ten. The source was CD8+ T cells from peripheral blood mononuclear cells, collected in the first trimester of pregnancy. The clonotype comes from a female donor in good health, enrolled as a control in a pregnancy study. The V gene is TRBV19, the J gene TRBJ2-7; 11 nucleotides match TRBD1. The CDR3 sequence: CASSEGQGAYEQYF. The DNA of the CDR3 is TGTGCCAGTAGTGAGGGACAGGGGGCCTACGAGCAGTACTTC.